The 25 T cell receptor beta chains in this list originate from one sample, sequenced in a study of CXCR3-negative and CXCR3-positive naive CD8 T cells. Study findings and constraints: The study found more hydrophobic TRB CDR3s in CXCR3-positive naive cells than in CXCR3-negative naive cells.

In preparing the TRB cDNA libraries, 5' RACE with UMI labels was used. With the 5' RACE reads reprocessed, TCRdb shows one record per CDR3 protein and no DNA. With 130,000 to 150,000 distinct CDR3 sequences in the sample, the ten largest clones hold approximately 0.28%. No antigen has been identified for these receptors. Sequenced material: naive CXCR3+ CD8+ T cells from blood. Regarding subset: CD45RO-CCR7+CD27+CD95- naive CD8+ T cells expressing CXCR3 (TNR3+). These receptors were obtained from a human donor in good health. Some clones in this sample may be carry-over from other donors' samples.

This chain links TRBV11-2 with TRBJ1-1; TCRdb proposes TRBD1, but this gene call is untestable without DNA. The germline V gene encodes CDR1 SGHAT and CDR2 FQNNGV. The CDR3 covers 13 residues. This CDR3 is CASSLGRATEAFF.

This chain links TRBV20-1 with TRBJ2-7; TCRdb's assignment of TRBD1 cannot be checked, as there is no DNA. Germline V gene lookup returns CDR1 DFQATT and CDR2 SNEGSKA (reference sequence). The CDR3 is made up of 15 amino acids. The CDR3 reads CSARDLDTGHYEQYF.

The gene calls are TRBV12-3 or TRBV12-4 and TRBJ2-3; TCRdb indicates TRBD2, and absent DNA this call remains unverified. The CDR3 is made up of 17 amino acids. This CDR3 is CASNLGGLAASTDTQYF.

This chain uses TRBV6-4 with TRBJ1-5. This CDR3 is 13 amino acids long. Germline CDR1 is MRHNA and CDR2 is SNTAGT. The CDR3 loop is CASSEGSNQPQHF.

The V and J genes are TRBV7-2 and TRBJ2-3; the TCRdb D gene call, TRBD1, has no DNA to confirm it. The CDR3 contains 15 residues. CDR1 is SGHTA and CDR2 is FQGNSA in the germline V gene. Here the CDR3 reads CASSLGQGPQDTQYF.

The CDR3 here is CASSAGGRSPLHF. V and J are TRBV9 and TRBJ1-6; the TCRdb call, TRBD1, lacks DNA for checking. The CDR3 length is 13 residues. CDR1 SGDLS and CDR2 YYNGEE come from the germline V gene.

The rearrangement joins TRBV29-1 to TRBJ1-2. The CDR3 spans 13 residues. Germline values: CDR1 SQVTM, CDR2 ANQGSEA. The chain's CDR3 is CSVPMDSNYGYTF.

V gene TRBV11-2 combines with J gene TRBJ1-1; lacking DNA, the TRBD1 call made by TCRdb goes unchecked. The germline V gene encodes CDR1 SGHAT and CDR2 FQNNGV. The CDR3 runs to 12 residues. The CDR3 here is CASSPGTTEAFF.

The chain has TRBV3-1 and TRBJ1-1; TCRdb picks TRBD1, but there is no DNA to check that call. The CDR3 sequence is 13 residues long. Germline-derived CDR1 and CDR2 are LGHDT and YNNKEL (reference sequence). Here the CDR3 reads CASSRQGETEAFF. The full variable domain, rest sourced from reference TRBV3-1 and TRBJ1-1, is DTAVSQTPKYLVTQMGNDKSIKCEQNLGHDTMYWYKQDSKKFLKIMFSYNNKELIINETVPNRFSPKSPDKAHLNLHINSLELGDSAVYFCASSRQGETEAFFGQGTRLTVV.

This chain connects TRBV4-3 to TRBJ2-1; checking the TCRdb D call of TRBD1 is not possible without DNA. The CDR3 is 16 residues long. Germline V gene data show CDR1 as LGHNA and CDR2 as YSLEER. The CDR3 region is CASSHDGGQSYNEQFF.

The V call is TRBV4-2, the J call TRBJ1-6. The germline V gene has CDR1 LGHNA and CDR2 YNFKEQ. This CDR3 contains 17 residues. CDR3: CASSQENIEGRGSPLHF.

J is TRBJ2-2 and V is TRBV28; the D gene TCRdb calls, TRBD1, cannot be checked with no DNA. The CDR3 runs 15 residues. The germline gives CDR1 MDHEN, CDR2 SYDVKM. The CDR3: CASMDMNKGDGELFF.

The chain employs TRBV21-1 and TRBJ2-5. TRBV21-1 constitutes a pseudogene. The CDR3 is made up of 13 amino acids. CDR3 sequence: CASSKVHGETQYF.

The chain combines TRBV4-1 with TRBJ2-7; as DNA is missing, the TRBD1 call by TCRdb cannot be tested. Per germline, CDR1 MGHRA and CDR2 YSYEKL. The CDR3 sequence is 15 residues long. CDR3 residues: CASSSPGQGRREQYF.

The V and J genes are TRBV15 and TRBJ2-6; TCRdb names TRBD1, which stays unverified in the absence of DNA. CDR1 is LNHNV, CDR2 YYDKDF, per germline (reference sequence). The CDR3 contains 15 residues. The CDR3 region is CATSRDRAGANVLTF.

The rearrangement uses TRBV13 and TRBJ1-2; the TCRdb call, TRBD1, lacks DNA for checking. Germline V gives CDR1 PRHDT, CDR2 FYEKMQ (reference sequence). The CDR3 covers 14 residues. The CDR3 sequence is CASSERQGNYDYTF.

The J gene is TRBJ2-1, the V gene TRBV12-3 or TRBV12-4; TCRdb gives TRBD2 as the D gene, but with no DNA this cannot be confirmed. The CDR3 has 13 amino acids. CDR3 sequence: CASIPTNHNEQFF.

The chain carries TRBV7-2 and TRBJ1-5; the TCRdb call, TRBD1, lacks DNA for checking. Germline-derived CDR1 and CDR2 are SGHTA and FQGNSA. The CDR3 consists of 15 residues. CDR3 sequence reads: CASGPVVGGNQPQHF.

The chain has TRBV7-6 and TRBJ2-1; as DNA is missing, the TRBD2 call by TCRdb cannot be tested. This CDR3 is built from 15 residues. Germline V gene lookup returns CDR1 SGHVS and CDR2 FNYEAQ. The CDR3 sequence: CASSLSSGSGNEQFF.

This rearrangement joins TRBV27 to TRBJ2-1. The V gene's germline CDR1 is MNHEY and CDR2 SMNVEV (reference sequence). This CDR3 has 15 amino acids. The CDR3: CASSFSGNSYNEQFF.

V is TRBV27 and J is TRBJ2-7; TCRdb calls TRBD1, which cannot be checked without DNA. Germline lookup yields CDR1 MNHEY and CDR2 SMNVEV (reference sequence). CDR3 length: 16 amino acids. This chain's CDR3 is CASSLRFGGLAYEQYF.

The V gene is TRBV4-2, the J gene TRBJ2-2; TCRdb's D call, TRBD1, is unchecked because there is no DNA. CDR3 length: 17 residues. CDR1 and CDR2 (germline): LGHNA, YNFKEQ. The CDR3 region is CASSQEGGTMNTGELFF.

The chain has TRBV7-9 and TRBJ1-1; TCRdb selects TRBD1, and the lack of DNA leaves this call unchecked. The CDR3 loop spans 15 amino acids. The germline V gene has CDR1 SEHNR and CDR2 FQNEAQ (reference sequence). CDR3 sequence reads: CASSSNRGLNTEAFF.

The V and J genes are TRBV29-1 and TRBJ1-1; no DNA is available, so the TRBD1 call from TCRdb remains unchecked. Germline assignment: CDR1 SQVTM and CDR2 ANQGSEA. This CDR3 region has 13 residues. CDR3 amino acids: CSAREGGKTEAFF.

The J gene is TRBJ2-7, the V gene TRBV29-1; TCRdb selects TRBD2, and the lack of DNA leaves this call unchecked. The germline CDR1 and CDR2 sequences are SQVTM and ANQGSEA. The CDR3 is 12 residues long. CDR3 residues: CSVLRGFNEQYF.